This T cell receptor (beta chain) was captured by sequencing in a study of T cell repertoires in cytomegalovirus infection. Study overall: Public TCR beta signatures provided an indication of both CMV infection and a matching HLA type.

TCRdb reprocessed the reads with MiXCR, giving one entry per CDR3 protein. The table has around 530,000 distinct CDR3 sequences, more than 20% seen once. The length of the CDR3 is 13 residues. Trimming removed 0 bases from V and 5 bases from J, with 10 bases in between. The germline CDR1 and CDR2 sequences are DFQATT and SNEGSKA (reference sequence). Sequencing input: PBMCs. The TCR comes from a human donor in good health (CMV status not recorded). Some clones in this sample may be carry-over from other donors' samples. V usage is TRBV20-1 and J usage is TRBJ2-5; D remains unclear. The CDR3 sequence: CSARDVSPETQYF. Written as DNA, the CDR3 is TGCAGTGCTAGAGATGTATCCCCTGAGACCCAGTACTTC.